This note documents a single TCR beta chain sequence. Its specificity is not known. Measured with immunoSEQ multiplex PCR; TCRdb has only the in-frame clones, and not every one. Altogether almost 200,000 clones are present, around 80% being singletons, with the ten largest covering roughly 1.2%. This sample was included in a study of cytomegalovirus exposure and HLA in healthy donors. About the research overall: It was reported in a later analysis that the approximately 120 validation repertoires used the same platform as the 666 first-cohort repertoires.

The CDR3 covers 14 residues. The trim removed 5 bases at V and 5 bases at J, leaving 6 bases unmatched. Germline loops: CDR1 MNHEY, CDR2 SVGAGI. Findings and limits, study-wide: Overall, around 150 TCR beta chains were annotated as cytomegalovirus-associated.

The sequence was obtained from a woman aged 25-40 years in good health and CMV-seronegative. V gene TRBV6-5 combines with J gene TRBJ2-7, with TRBD1 matching 10 bases. The sequenced material came from PBMCs. CDR3 region: CASSGDRGSNEQYF. DNA for the CDR3: TGTGCCAGCAGTGGGGACAGGGGCAGCAACGAGCAGTACTTC.